The subject of this entry is one TCR beta chain. The data originate from a study of technical replicates of blood from several donors. Germline CDR1 reads LNHDA; CDR2 reads SQIVND (reference sequence). The CDR3 spans 15 residues. V dropped 9 bases and J dropped 15 bases, with 27 bases sitting between them. Measured with immunoSEQ multiplex PCR; TCRdb has only the in-frame clones, and not every one. The table includes tens of thousands of clones, about 95% detected once. The V and J genes are TRBV19 and TRBJ1-6, with D maybe TRBD1 (6 bases). The receptor's source is a human donor in good health. The sequenced material came from T cells isolated from PBMCs. The CDR3 nucleotides are TGTGCCAGCCGTTTGGGGGCCGCCCTGAGAGATGGCCTCCACTTT. Protein product: CASRLGAALRDGLHF.